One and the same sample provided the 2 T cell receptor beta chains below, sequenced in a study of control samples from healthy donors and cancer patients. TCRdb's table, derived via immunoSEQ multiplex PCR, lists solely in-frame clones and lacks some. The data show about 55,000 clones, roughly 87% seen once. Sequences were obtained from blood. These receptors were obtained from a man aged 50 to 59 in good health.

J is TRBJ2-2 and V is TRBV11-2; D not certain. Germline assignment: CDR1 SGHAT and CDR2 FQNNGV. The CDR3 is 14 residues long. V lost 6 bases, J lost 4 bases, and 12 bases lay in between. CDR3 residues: CASRGVGGTGELFF. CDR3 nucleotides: TGTGCCAGCAGAGGTGTGGGTGGCACCGGGGAGCTGTTTTTT.

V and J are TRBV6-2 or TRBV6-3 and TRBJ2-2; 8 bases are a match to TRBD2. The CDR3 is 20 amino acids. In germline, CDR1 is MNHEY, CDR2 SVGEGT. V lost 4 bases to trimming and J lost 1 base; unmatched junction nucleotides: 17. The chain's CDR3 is CASSSLTGGFLFGNTGELFF. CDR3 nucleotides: TGTGCCAGCAGTTCCCTAACGGGAGGGTTCCTTTTCGGGAACACCGGGGAGCTGTTTTTT.